One and the same sample provided the 17 T cell receptor beta chains below, sequenced in a study of blood T cell repertoires in COVID-19. Data came from immunoSEQ multiplex PCR; TCRdb stores just in-frame clones and leaves some out. Among about 160,000 clones listed, around four fifths were seen once. Sequenced material: peripheral blood. These receptors all stem from an elderly woman with acute or convalescent COVID-19.

This sequence joins TRBV6-6 and TRBJ2-1, with TRBD1 matching over 8 bases. The CDR3 is 15 amino acids. Germline V gene lookup returns CDR1 MNHNY and CDR2 SVGAGI (reference sequence). With V trimmed by 5 bases and J by 3 bases, 6 bases remained unmatched. The CDR3 DNA reads TGTGCCAGCAGTGATACCGGGACAGGCTACAATGAGCAGTTCTTC. It codes for CASSDTGTGYNEQFF.

The chain couples TRBV2 to TRBJ1-1; 8 bases line up with TRBD1. J gave up 5 bases and V 1 base, and 3 bases lay outside the gene matches. Germline CDR1 and CDR2: SNHLY and FYNNEI. This CDR3 is 14 amino acids long. CDR3 residues: CASSEGRGLTEAFF. CDR3 DNA: TGTGCCAGCAGTGAAGGCAGGGGGCTAACTGAAGCTTTCTTT. The full variable domain, rest sourced from reference TRBV2 and TRBJ1-1, is EPEVTQTPSHQVTQMGQEVILRCVPISNHLYFYWYRQILGQKVEFLVSFYNNEISEKSEIFDDQFSVERPDGSNFTLKIRSTKLEDSAMYFCASSEGRGLTEAFFGQGTRLTVV.

V usage is TRBV11-2 and J usage is TRBJ1-1; TRBD1 aligns across 10 bases. The CDR3 sequence is 15 residues long. Germline V gene sequence: CDR1 SGHAT, CDR2 FQNNGV. V was clipped by 4 bases and J by 8 bases; unmatched bases: 10. The CDR3, as DNA: TGTGCCAGCAGCTCAGGGGACAGGGGAGCGGCCGAAGCTTTCTTT. This gives the protein CASSSGDRGAAEAFF.

This chain uses TRBV27 with TRBJ1-2; TRBD1 is a possible D gene (6 bases). The germline V and J ends were trimmed by 2 bases and 2 bases, with 12 bases remaining between them. Germline V gene sequence: CDR1 MNHEY, CDR2 SMNVEV (reference sequence). The CDR3 contains 15 residues. CDR3 residues: CASSLGGGFNYGYTF. The DNA of the CDR3 is TGTGCCAGCAGTTTAGGGGGGGGCTTCAACTATGGCTACACCTTC.

The chain uses TRBV2 and TRBJ2-1; 7 bases match TRBD1. The CDR3 sequence is 12 residues long. The V gene's germline CDR1 is SNHLY and CDR2 FYNNEI. The V and J ends lost 5 bases and 9 bases, in that order; junction bases with no gene match: 4. CDR3 in amino acids: CASSRTGVEQFF. The CDR3 coding sequence is TGTGCCAGCAGTAGAACAGGGGTTGAGCAGTTCTTC. Combining the CDR3 with reference TRBV2 and TRBJ2-1 gives the whole variable domain EPEVTQTPSHQVTQMGQEVILRCVPISNHLYFYWYRQILGQKVEFLVSFYNNEISEKSEIFDDQFSVERPDGSNFTLKIRSTKLEDSAMYFCASSRTGVEQFFGPGTRLTVL.

The rearrangement joins TRBV7-8 to TRBJ2-1; D gene ambiguous. V lost 5 bases and J 6 bases, leaving 8 bases between the germline ends. Germline V lookup: CDR1 SGHVS, CDR2 FQNEAQ. The CDR3 has 12 residues. Here the CDR3 DNA reads TGTGCCAGCAGCCCCTCGTTCAATGAGCAGTTCTTC. Its translation: CASSPSFNEQFF.

The DNA for the CDR3 is TGTGCTAGTGGTTTGGCTCACCGGGGAAATGAAAAACTGTTTTTT. It translates to CASGLAHRGNEKLFF. The chain is built from TRBV12-5 and TRBJ1-4; no clear D gene. The germline V and J ends were trimmed by 1 base and 5 bases, with 11 bases remaining between them. The CDR3 sequence is 15 residues long. From germline, CDR1 is LGHNT and CDR2 FRNRAP.

The chain has TRBV5-1 and TRBJ2-7; TRBD2 aligns across 7 bases. This CDR3 is 13 amino acids long. From germline, CDR1 is SGHRS and CDR2 YFSETQ. V shed 5 bases, J shed 3 bases, and the junction held 5 bases outside the gene matches. The CDR3 DNA sequence: TGCGCCAGCAGTTCACTAGCGAACTACGAGCAGTACTTC. This encodes CASSSLANYEQYF.

The J gene is TRBJ2-7, the V gene TRBV18, with 7 bases lining up with TRBD1. Germline loops: CDR1 KGHSH, CDR2 LQKENI. The trim removed 0 bases at V and 0 bases at J, leaving 2 bases unmatched. The CDR3 consists of 15 residues. DNA of the CDR3: TGTGCCAGCTCACCACCTGGGACAGCCTCCTACGAGCAGTACTTC. Amino acids: CASSPPGTASYEQYF.

The chain couples TRBV9 to TRBJ1-1, with D perhaps TRBD1 (5 bases). CDR1 and CDR2 from the germline V gene are SGDLS and YYNGEE. The CDR3 length is 13 residues. V was clipped by 4 bases and J by 2 bases, with 9 bases between them. CDR3 residues: CASSRQTNTEAFF. CDR3 sequence (DNA): TGTGCCAGCAGCAGACAGACCAACACTGAAGCTTTCTTT. Full variable domain (outside the CDR3, taken from reference TRBV9 and TRBJ1-1): DSGVTQTPKHLITATGQRVTLRCSPRSGDLSVYWYQQSLDQGLQFLIQYYNGEERAKGNILERFSAQQFPDLHSELNLSSLELGDSALYFCASSRQTNTEAFFGQGTRLTVV.

This sequence joins TRBV21-1 and TRBJ1-5. TRBV21-1 has pseudogene status. CDR3 length equals 19 residues. CDR3 loop: CATPAGPVAGLYSNQPQHF. The CDR3 DNA reads as TGTGCCACTCCAGCAGGGCCCGTAGCGGGGCTATATAGCAATCAGCCCCAGCATTTT.

The chain carries TRBV5-4 and TRBJ1-2, with 12 bases matching TRBD1. With 3 bases clipped from V and 6 bases from J, the junction kept 3 bases outside the gene matches. This CDR3 contains 14 residues. Germline V CDR1 and CDR2: SGHNT, YYREEE (reference sequence). The CDR3 sequence: CASSWDRGRDGYTF. The CDR3 DNA follows: TGTGCCAGCAGCTGGGACAGGGGGCGTGATGGCTACACCTTC.

The genes are TRBV19 and TRBJ1-1; no definite D call. The CDR3 spans 12 residues. Germline values: CDR1 LNHDA, CDR2 SQIVND (reference sequence). The ends were cut back, 1 base at V and 11 bases at J, with 11 bases in the middle. The CDR3 nucleotides read TGTGCCAGTAGTATAGTGCGGGTTGAGGCTTTCTTT. Translating gives CASSIVRVEAFF.

The chain is built from TRBV5-1 and TRBJ2-3, with D uncertain. The germline V and J ends were trimmed by 3 bases and 2 bases, with 7 bases remaining between them. CDR1 SGHRS and CDR2 YFSETQ come from the germline V gene. The CDR3 sequence is 13 residues long. CDR3 nucleotides: TGCGCCAGCAGCTCCTCTCTCACAGATACGCAGTATTTT. Its translation: CASSSSLTDTQYF.

The chain is built from TRBV2 and TRBJ1-5, with TRBD1 matching 7 bases. This CDR3 is built from 17 residues. Germline trimming cut 3 bases from V and 4 bases from J; bases unmatched to any gene: 12. Germline loops: CDR1 SNHLY, CDR2 FYNNEI. As DNA, the CDR3 is TGTGCCAGCAGTGATGTAGGGAGACAGGGAAGAAATCAGCCCCAGCATTTT. Encoded protein: CASSDVGRQGRNQPQHF.

This clone was picked up a small number of times. The J gene is TRBJ1-2, the V gene TRBV10-3; a possible D gene is TRBD1 (5 bases). The germline V gene has CDR1 ENHRY and CDR2 SYGVKD. Trimming stripped 8 bases from V and 2 bases from J, with 12 bases between. This CDR3 has 13 amino acids. The CDR3 sequence is CAIDPGSNYGYTF. Written as DNA, the CDR3 is TGTGCCATCGACCCAGGGTCCAACTATGGCTACACCTTC.

This sequence joins TRBV5-1 and TRBJ1-3, with a tentative D call TRBD1 (5 bases). This CDR3 is 15 amino acids long. Between the trimmed V and J ends, which lost 4 bases and 0 bases, there was a span of 11 bases. Germline CDR1 reads SGHRS; CDR2 reads YFSETQ. The CDR3 is CASSTQGSSGNTIYF. CDR3 coding DNA: TGCGCCAGCAGCACCCAGGGTAGCTCTGGAAACACCATATATTTT.